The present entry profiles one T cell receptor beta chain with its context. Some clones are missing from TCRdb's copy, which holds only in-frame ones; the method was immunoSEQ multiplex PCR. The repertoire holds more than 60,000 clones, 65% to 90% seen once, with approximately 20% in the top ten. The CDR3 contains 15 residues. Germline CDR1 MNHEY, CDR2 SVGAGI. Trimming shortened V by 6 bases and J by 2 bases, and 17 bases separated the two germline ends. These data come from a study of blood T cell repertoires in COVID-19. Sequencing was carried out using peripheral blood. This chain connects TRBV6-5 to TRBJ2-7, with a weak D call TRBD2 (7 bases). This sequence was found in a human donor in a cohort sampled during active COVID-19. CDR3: CASSGGLASTYEQYF. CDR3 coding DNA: TGTGCCAGCAGCGGGGGGCTGGCTAGCACCTACGAGCAGTACTTC.